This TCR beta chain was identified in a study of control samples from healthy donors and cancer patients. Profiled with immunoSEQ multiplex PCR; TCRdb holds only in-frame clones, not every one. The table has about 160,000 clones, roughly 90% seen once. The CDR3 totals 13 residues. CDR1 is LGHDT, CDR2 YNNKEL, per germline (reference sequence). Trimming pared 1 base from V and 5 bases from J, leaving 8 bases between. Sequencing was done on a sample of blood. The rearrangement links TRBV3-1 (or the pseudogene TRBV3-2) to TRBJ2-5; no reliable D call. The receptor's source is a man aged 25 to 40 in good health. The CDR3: CASSQVGGETQYF. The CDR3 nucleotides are TGTGCCAGCAGCCAAGTAGGTGGGGAGACCCAGTACTTC.